This T cell receptor beta chain stems from a study of OX40 agonist ivuxolimab in advanced cancers. Study in general: An agonistic human IgG2 monoclonal antibody against OX40 (CD134) was given.

V shed 6 bases, J shed 2 bases, and the junction held 3 bases outside the gene matches. The CDR3 is 15 amino acids. In germline, CDR1 is MNHEY, CDR2 SMNVEV (reference sequence). Samples were taken at baseline and on day 1 of cycles 4 and 7. Produced via immunoSEQ multiplex PCR; TCRdb's table is partial and in-frame only. The sample has roughly 26,000 clones; approximately 89% are singletons. Broader study findings: At 0.1 to 3.0 mg/kg and by week 6, CD4+ and CD8+ T cells in the blood had expanded clonally. Low normalized T-cell clonal expansion also characterized some of the nonresponders.

A remark on this clone: No antigen is known for it.

The V call is TRBV27, the J call TRBJ1-3; TRBD1 aligns across 11 bases. The sequenced sample was CD4+ or CD8+ T cells sorted from blood, obtained in a trial of the OX40 agonist ivuxolimab. The source of this sequence is an adult with an advanced solid tumor such as melanoma, head and neck, liver or kidney cancer. The CDR3 protein is CASSKGQGAGNTIYF. In nucleotides, the CDR3 is TGTGCCAGCAGCAAGGGACAGGGGGCTGGAAACACCATATATTTT.